The 30 T cell receptor beta chains given below trace back to one sample, sequenced in a study of molecular identifiers for immune sequencing clone quantification. TCRdb re-called the PCR reads through MiXCR, storing one row per CDR3 protein. The data show about 320,000 distinct CDR3 sequences, over 20% seen once. Specimen: naive CD8+ T cells from blood, with Jurkat cell RNA spiked in. The sample's subset: FACS-sorted CD8+CD4-CCR7+CD45RA+ naive T cells. The source of these receptors is a human donor in good health. Some libraries in this study had Jurkat cell RNA spiked in.

This clonotype has only a few counts. V and J are TRBV12-3 or TRBV12-4 and TRBJ1-1; maybe TRBD1 (5 bases). The ends were cut back, 5 bases at V and 5 bases at J, with 15 bases in the middle. The CDR3 has 14 amino acids. CDR3 region: CASSAGTPGTEAFF. The CDR3 DNA sequence: TGTGCCAGCAGTGCCGGGACCCCAGGAACTGAAGCTTTCTTT.

The table lists this clonotype with a few counts. This chain links TRBV13 with TRBJ1-6; 7 positions match TRBD1. Trimming at V came to 0 bases and at J to 9 bases, leaving 8 bases not matched to a gene. The CDR3 is made up of 16 amino acids. The germline CDR1 and CDR2 sequences are PRHDT and FYEKMQ (reference sequence). Here the CDR3 reads CASSLGVPTGSSPLHF. CDR3 DNA: TGTGCCAGCAGCTTAGGGGTTCCGACAGGGTCTTCACCCCTCCACTTT.

The chain has TRBV27 and TRBJ2-7, with 11 bases identical to TRBD2. The CDR3 length is 18 residues. The trim removed 0 bases at V and 2 bases at J, leaving 9 bases unmatched. Germline loops: CDR1 MNHEY, CDR2 SMNVEV (reference sequence). The CDR3 region is CASSLSGLAELIPYEQYF. For the CDR3, the DNA is TGTGCCAGCAGTTTATCGGGACTAGCGGAACTAATACCCTACGAGCAGTACTTC.

The gene calls are TRBV4-1 and TRBJ2-5; 11 nucleotides line up with TRBD2. The germline V gene has CDR1 MGHRA and CDR2 YSYEKL. The CDR3 totals 17 residues. The V and J ends lost 3 bases and 2 bases, in that order; junction bases with no gene match: 8. The CDR3 DNA sequence: TGCGCCAGCAGCCAGGATCCGGGACTAGCGGAGCAAGAGACCCAGTACTTC. This sequence encodes CASSQDPGLAEQETQYF.

This clonotype has ten or more counts. This sequence joins TRBV5-1 and TRBJ2-5; possible D gene TRBD1, 5 bases. The V gene's germline CDR1 is SGHRS and CDR2 YFSETQ. The V end lost 4 bases, the J end lost 2 bases, and 15 bases lay between the germline ends. The CDR3 length is 15 residues. This chain's CDR3 is CASSPRWAGQETQYF. CDR3 bases: TGCGCCAGCAGCCCCCGGTGGGCAGGGCAAGAGACCCAGTACTTC.

As regards this clonotype: Possible read error: a much larger clone is one base away. V gene TRBV29-1 combines with J gene TRBJ2-7; D call uncertain. CDR3 length: 14 amino acids. Trimming cost V 2 bases and J 0 bases, with 11 bases left between them. Germline CDR1 SQVTM, CDR2 ANQGSEA. The CDR3 nucleotides read TGCAGCGTTGAAATCCGGCCTAACTCCTACGAGCAGTACTTC. This gives the protein CSVEIRPNSYEQYF.

This clonotype appeared many times. The chain carries TRBV7-6 and TRBJ2-5; perhaps TRBD1 as D (6 bases). Trimming took 4 bases from V and 5 from J, leaving 44 bases between them. From germline, CDR1 is SGHVS and CDR2 FNYEAQ. CDR3 length: 24 residues. The CDR3 coding sequence is TGTGCCAGCAGCTCGCCCCCCACTACAGGGAAAACGGATCACGTCCCCCAATACGGGGAGACCCAGTACTTC. Translation: CASSSPPTTGKTDHVPQYGETQYF.

This clonotype occurred many times. The DNA for the CDR3 is TGTGCCAGCAGTTACGACCGGGACAGGGTCGGTCGCGAGCAGTACTTC. It specifies CASSYDRDRVGREQYF. The chain recombines TRBV6-2 or TRBV6-3 with TRBJ2-7, with TRBD1 matching over 9 bases. V gave up 2 bases and J gave up 6 bases; unmatched junction bases: 11. The CDR3 totals 16 residues. Germline CDR1 is MNHEY and CDR2 is SVGEGT.

This clonotype was recorded many times. The J gene is TRBJ2-3, the V gene TRBV7-9; TRBD2 aligns across 8 bases. Germline trimming cut 8 bases from V and 3 bases from J; bases unmatched to any gene: 16. The CDR3 consists of 17 residues. Per germline, CDR1 SEHNR and CDR2 FQNEAQ (reference sequence). The CDR3 DNA sequence: TGTGCCAGCGGCACCACACTCACAGCGGGGGAGACAGATACGCAGTATTTT. Protein sequence: CASGTTLTAGETDTQYF.

This clonotype appeared many times. V usage is TRBV2 and J usage is TRBJ2-3; 14 bases match TRBD2. Germline values: CDR1 SNHLY, CDR2 FYNNEI. The CDR3 contains 16 residues. V was clipped by 9 bases and J by 2 bases; unmatched bases: 7. CDR3 bases: TGTGCCAGGAGTCGACTAGCGGGGGGGCCCACAGATACGCAGTATTTT. Its protein is CARSRLAGGPTDTQYF.

This clonotype was counted many times. The V and J genes are TRBV4-3 and TRBJ2-3; TRBD2 might be the D (5 bases). The V gene lost 4 bases and the J gene lost 4 bases, with 9 bases spanning the gap. Germline V gene data show CDR1 as LGHNA and CDR2 as YSLEER. The CDR3 spans 13 residues. CDR3 sequence (DNA): TGCGCCAGCAGCCGCTGGACTGCAGATACGCAGTATTTT. It encodes CASSRWTADTQYF.

This chain uses TRBV11-2 with TRBJ2-5; tentatively, D is TRBD1 (5 bases). CDR1 and CDR2 from the germline V gene are SGHAT and FQNNGV. V gave up 0 bases and J gave up 0 bases, with 8 bases separating them. CDR3 length equals 15 residues. The CDR3 here is CASSLEGANQETQYF. The DNA for the CDR3 is TGTGCCAGCAGCTTAGAAGGGGCCAACCAAGAGACCCAGTACTTC.

The CDR3 loop reads CSARGQGANQPQHF. CDR3 in DNA: TGCAGTGCTAGGGGACAGGGTGCCAATCAGCCCCAGCATTTT. The genes are TRBV20-1 and TRBJ1-5; 9 bases align to TRBD1. This CDR3 has 14 residues. CDR1 is DFQATT, CDR2 SNEGSKA, per germline (reference sequence). V lost 3 bases, J lost 3 bases, and 3 bases stayed unmatched.

About this clonotype: A much larger clone sits a single nucleotide away, making a read error possible. CDR3 in amino acids: CASGLPTSPNEQFF. In DNA, the CDR3 is TGTGCCAGCGGCCTTCCTACTAGTCCCAATGAGCAGTTCTTC. The chain employs TRBV5-3 and TRBJ2-1, with D perhaps TRBD2 (5 bases). TRBV5-3 carries the ORF label, with uncertain function. The germline V and J ends were trimmed by 8 bases and 6 bases, with 18 bases remaining between them. The CDR3 contains 14 residues.

This clonotype came up once. With a much larger clone just one base away, this may be a read error. It is likely a read error, because the conserved phenylalanine at the end of the CDR3 is missing. This chain uses TRBV10-3 with TRBJ2-7, with D possibly called TRBD1 or TRBD2 (7 bases each). Per germline, CDR1 ENHRY and CDR2 SYGVKD. V gave up 10 bases and J gave up 2 bases, with 15 bases separating them. The CDR3 covers 13 residues. CDR3 sequence reads: CATFRGGAYEQYL. As DNA, the CDR3 is TGTGCCACCTTCAGGGGGGGGGCCTACGAGCAGTACCTC.

This clonotype was counted only a few times. The V call is TRBV3-1, the J call TRBJ1-2, with D hard to call. Germline V gene data show CDR1 as LGHDT and CDR2 as YNNKEL (reference sequence). The CDR3 runs 17 residues. V was clipped by 0 bases and J by 1 base, with 15 bases between them. The CDR3 spells CASSQEHRAEINYGYTF. CDR3 in DNA: TGTGCCAGCAGCCAAGAACATCGGGCGGAGATTAACTATGGCTACACCTTC.

This clonotype has a handful of counts. Mismatch with germline at one junction end may stem from a read error. The V gene is TRBV5-3, the J gene TRBJ1-1; no clear D. Being an ORF, TRBV5-3 has a function that is uncertain. CDR3 length: 14 amino acids. In nucleotides, the CDR3 is TGTGCCAGCAGCTTGGCCGGGATGAACACTGACGCTTTCTTT. Translation: CASSLAGMNTDAFF.

This clonotype was counted ten times or more. V gene TRBV5-1 combines with J gene TRBJ2-5; D call uncertain. The length of the CDR3 is 15 residues. Germline V gene sequence: CDR1 SGHRS, CDR2 YFSETQ. Deletions cut 0 bases from V and 4 bases from J, with 13 bases between. The CDR3 DNA reads as TGCGCCAGCAGCTTGGCCCTAGGGAATGCAGAGACCCAGTACTTC. Protein sequence: CASSLALGNAETQYF.

This clonotype was counted at least ten times. This sequence joins TRBV20-1 and TRBJ1-5; a possible D gene is TRBD1 (6 bases). The CDR3 runs to 13 residues. Germline CDR1 is DFQATT and CDR2 is SNEGSKA (reference sequence). V dropped 3 bases and J dropped 5 bases, with 11 bases sitting between them. CDR3 bases: TGCAGTGCTAGGGTAGCAGGGGATCAGCCCCAGCATTTT. Translation gives CSARVAGDQPQHF.

On this clonotype: Just one base apart from a much larger clone, this may be a read error. J is TRBJ1-1 and V is TRBV4-1, with no clear D. V was clipped by 8 bases and J by 0 bases, with 16 bases between them. This CDR3 has 15 amino acids. The germline gives CDR1 MGHRA, CDR2 YSYEKL. Here the CDR3 reads CASGPIPVMNTEAFF. CDR3 DNA: TGCGCCAGCGGCCCCATTCCGGTTATGAACACTGAAGCTTTCTTT.

This chain connects TRBV27 to TRBJ2-1, with 14 bases identical to TRBD2. V shed 5 bases and J 15 bases; nucleotides not matched to a gene: 9. The CDR3 contains 14 residues. Germline loops: CDR1 MNHEY, CDR2 SMNVEV (reference sequence). The CDR3 bases are TGTGCCAGCAGTACGGGACTAGCGGGAGATCTGCTGTTCTTC. Amino acids: CASSTGLAGDLLFF.

In its sample, this clonotype was seen once. The chain couples TRBV6-5 to TRBJ2-7; 7 nucleotides align to TRBD1. V dropped 5 bases and J dropped 5; count of bases not matched to a gene: 6. Germline V gene lookup returns CDR1 MNHEY and CDR2 SVGAGI. CDR3 length equals 13 residues. The CDR3 sequence is CASSGQGVDEQYF. The CDR3 region has the DNA TGTGCCAGCAGTGGGCAGGGGGTAGACGAGCAGTACTTC.

On this clonotype: A much larger clone lies one base from this, so it may be a read error. The gene calls are TRBV11-2 and TRBJ2-3, with TRBD2 matching 7 bases. The CDR3 totals 14 residues. CDR1 SGHAT and CDR2 FQNNGV come from the germline V gene. The CDR3 is CVSSTSGGTDTQYF. The CDR3 bases are TGTGTCAGCAGCACCAGCGGGGGCACAGATACGCAGTATTTT.

V usage is TRBV7-9 and J usage is TRBJ2-3, with 8 bases fitting TRBD1. CDR3 length: 15 residues. Trimming at V came to 5 bases and at J to 4 bases, leaving 8 bases not matched to a gene. Germline CDR1 and CDR2: SEHNR and FQNEAQ (reference sequence). CDR3 protein: CASSQSTGVADTQYF. CDR3 in DNA: TGTGCCAGCAGCCAATCGACAGGGGTAGCAGATACGCAGTATTTT.

This clonotype has only a few counts. This chain links TRBV20-1 with TRBJ2-7, with 14 bases lining up with TRBD2. After removal of 6 bases from V and 3 bases from J, the junction contained 10 bases not matched to a gene. The V gene's germline CDR1 is DFQATT and CDR2 SNEGSKA (reference sequence). This CDR3 region has 16 residues. CDR3 sequence reads: CSAPAGLAGDNYEQYF. The CDR3 coding sequence is TGCAGTGCCCCCGCGGGACTAGCGGGAGATAACTACGAGCAGTACTTC.

This clonotype was recorded once. This sequence may be a read error, since a much larger clone differs from it by one base. The V call is TRBV7-8, the J call TRBJ2-1, with 11 bases that match TRBD2. CDR3 length: 15 residues. The V gene's germline CDR1 is SGHVS and CDR2 FQNEAQ. The CDR3 loop is CASSFSGGAYNERFF. The CDR3 nucleotides read TGTGCCAGCAGCTTTAGCGGGGGGGCTTACAATGAGCGGTTCTTC.

Regarding this clonotype: Just one base apart from a much larger clone, this may be a read error. This chain uses TRBV30 with TRBJ2-7; D not certain. CDR1 is GTSNPN and CDR2 is SVGIG in the germline V gene (reference sequence). Trimming took 5 bases from V and 3 from J, leaving 8 bases between them. The CDR3 loop spans 11 amino acids. The CDR3 DNA follows: TGTGCCTGGGGTGACGGCTACGAGCAGTACTTC. Protein sequence: CAWGDGYEQYF.

V is TRBV6-2 or TRBV6-3 and J is TRBJ2-7; D is undetermined. The CDR3 totals 12 residues. Trimming took off 4 bases at V and 5 bases at J, with 9 bases between the two ends. From germline, CDR1 is MNHEY and CDR2 SVGEGT. The CDR3 spells CASSFNLHEQYF. The DNA of the CDR3 is TGTGCCAGCAGTTTCAACTTACACGAGCAGTACTTC.

The sample holds many counts of this clonotype. One end of the junction does not line up with germline, which may come from a read error. J is TRBJ2-7 and V is TRBV6-1; TRBD2 is a possible D gene (6 bases). The germline V gene has CDR1 MNHNS and CDR2 SASEGT. The CDR3 consists of 10 residues. CDR3 loop: CASRGTAVWF. CDR3 DNA: TGTGCCAGCCGCGGGACGGCGGTTTGGTTC.

This clonotype came up many times. V and J are TRBV7-9 and TRBJ2-7; D not resolved. CDR1 and CDR2 (germline): SEHNR, FQNEAQ (reference sequence). Trimming pared 7 bases from V and 3 bases from J, leaving 7 bases between. The CDR3 sequence is 11 residues long. The CDR3 DNA reads as TGTGCCAGCACGGATAACTACGAGCAGTACTTC. Protein product: CASTDNYEQYF.